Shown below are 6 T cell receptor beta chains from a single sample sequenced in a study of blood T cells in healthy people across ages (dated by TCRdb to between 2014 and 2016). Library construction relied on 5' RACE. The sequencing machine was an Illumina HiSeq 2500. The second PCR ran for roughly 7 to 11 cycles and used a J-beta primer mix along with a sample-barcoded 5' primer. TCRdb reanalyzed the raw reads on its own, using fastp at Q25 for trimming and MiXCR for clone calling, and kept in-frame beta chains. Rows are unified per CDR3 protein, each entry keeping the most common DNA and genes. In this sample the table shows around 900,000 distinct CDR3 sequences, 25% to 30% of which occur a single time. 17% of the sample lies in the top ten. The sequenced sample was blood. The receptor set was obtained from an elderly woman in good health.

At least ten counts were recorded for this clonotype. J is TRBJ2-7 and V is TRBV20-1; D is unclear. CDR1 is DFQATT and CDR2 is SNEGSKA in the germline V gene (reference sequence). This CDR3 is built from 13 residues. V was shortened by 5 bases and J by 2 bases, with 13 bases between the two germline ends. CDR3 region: CSASTVNPYEQYF. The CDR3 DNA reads TGCAGTGCTTCTACAGTTAACCCCTACGAGCAGTACTTC.

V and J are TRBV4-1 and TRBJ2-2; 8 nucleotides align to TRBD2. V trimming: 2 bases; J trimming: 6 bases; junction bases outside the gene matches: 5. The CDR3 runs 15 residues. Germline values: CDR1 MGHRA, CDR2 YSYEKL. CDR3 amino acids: CASSQLWRGAGELFF. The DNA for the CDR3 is TGCGCCAGCAGCCAACTCTGGCGGGGGGCCGGGGAGCTGTTTTTT.

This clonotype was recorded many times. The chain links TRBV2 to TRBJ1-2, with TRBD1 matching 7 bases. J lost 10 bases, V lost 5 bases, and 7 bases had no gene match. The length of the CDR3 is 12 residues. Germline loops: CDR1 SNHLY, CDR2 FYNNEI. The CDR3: CASSHLQGVYTF. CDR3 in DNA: TGTGCCAGCAGTCATCTGCAGGGGGTCTACACCTTC.

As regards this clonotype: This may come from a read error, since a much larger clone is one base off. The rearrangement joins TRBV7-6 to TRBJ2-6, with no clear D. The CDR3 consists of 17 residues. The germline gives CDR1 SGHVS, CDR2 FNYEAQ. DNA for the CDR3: TGTACCAGCAGCTTACGAAAGGGATCTGCTGGGGCCAACGTCCTGACTTTC. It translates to CTSSLRKGSAGANVLTF. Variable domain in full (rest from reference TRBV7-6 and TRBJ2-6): GAGVSQSPRYKVTKRGQDVALRCDPISGHVSLYWYRQALGQGPEFLTYFNYEAQQDKSGLPNDRFSAERPEGSISTLTIQRTEQRDSAMYRCTSSLRKGSAGANVLTFGAGSRLTVL.

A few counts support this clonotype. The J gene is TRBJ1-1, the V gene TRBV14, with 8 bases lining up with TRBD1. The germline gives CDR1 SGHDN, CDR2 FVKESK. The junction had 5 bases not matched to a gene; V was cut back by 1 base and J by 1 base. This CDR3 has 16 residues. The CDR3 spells CASSQVLGQGNTEAFF. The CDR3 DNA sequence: TGTGCCAGCAGCCAAGTTCTAGGACAGGGGAACACTGAAGCTTTCTTT.

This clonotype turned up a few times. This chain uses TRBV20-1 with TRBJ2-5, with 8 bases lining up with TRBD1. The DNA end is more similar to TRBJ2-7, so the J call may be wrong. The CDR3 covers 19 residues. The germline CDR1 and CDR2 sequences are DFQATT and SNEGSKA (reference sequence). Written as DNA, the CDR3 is TGCAGTGCTAGAGATTCACTGTCCTTATCGAGACAGGGGTTACGCGAGCAGTACTTC. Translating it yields CSARDSLSLSRQGLREQYF.